This T cell receptor beta chain was captured in a study of T-cell reconstitution after alpha-beta-depleted transplantation in children. J was trimmed by 5 bases and V by 4 bases; bases with no gene match: 8. Germline V lookup: CDR1 LNHDA, CDR2 SQIVND (reference sequence). This CDR3 contains 14 residues. Unique molecular identifiers were incorporated during preparation of the TCRbeta library. One entry per CDR3 protein, called by TCRdb with MiXCR from the PCR reads. The sample consists of hundreds of thousands of distinct CDR3 sequences, approximately 19% of them appearing once. This clonotype was detected a few times.

The material sequenced was PBMCs, mostly from graft donor cells, taken 360 days after TCRalphabeta/CD19-depleted stem cell transplant. The chain has TRBV19 and TRBJ2-7, with 7 bases identical to TRBD1. The receptor was isolated from a male patient aged 2-10 years who had a stem cell transplant for acute lymphoblastic leukemia, so the T cells may come from the graft donor. CDR3: CASSKDRVLDEQYF. CDR3 DNA sequence: TGTGCCAGTAGTAAAGACAGGGTCCTGGACGAGCAGTACTTC.